A single T cell receptor beta chain is shown here with its context. These data come from a study of blood T cell repertoires in COVID-19. While infection was still active, Seattle patients were enrolled and then followed longitudinally. Assay used: immunoSEQ multiplex PCR; TCRdb lists only in-frame clones, some missing. The sample holds some 360,000 clones, around 87% seen once. What was sequenced was peripheral blood. The sequence was obtained from a woman aged 55-70 years with COVID-19, enrolled during active disease.

The DNA for the CDR3 is TGCGCCAGCAGCGAAGCGGGGGGTTTGGATACGCAGTATTTT. Protein product: CASSEAGGLDTQYF. The chain carries TRBV5-1 and TRBJ2-3, with TRBD2 matching 9 bases. Germline CDR1 is SGHRS and CDR2 is YFSETQ. This CDR3 comprises 14 residues. Trimming cost V 4 bases and J 6 bases; bases outside gene matches: 6.